The clone carrying this TCR beta chain occurred once. Clones were read by immunoSEQ multiplex PCR, and TCRdb kept only the in-frame ones, dropping some. The data contain fewer than 400,000 clones, 87% of them singletons. In assigning cohorts, the study relied on participant-reported clinical history. The sample is drawn from a study of blood T cell repertoires in COVID-19. About the study: Material from acute and convalescent COVID-19 was sourced from the United States, Italy and Spain.

The V end was cut by 6 bases, the J end by 5 bases, with 8 bases between. The CDR3 is 13 amino acids. The V gene's germline CDR1 is MDHEN and CDR2 SYDVKM. The V and J genes are TRBV28 and TRBJ1-6; possible D gene TRBD1, 6 bases. The receptor comes from a young woman who had recovered from COVID-19. Sequenced material: PBMCs or T cells enriched from blood (not recorded which). CDR3 amino acids: CASRYRDNSPLHF. The CDR3 DNA reads TGTGCCAGCAGGTACAGGGATAATTCACCCCTCCACTTT.